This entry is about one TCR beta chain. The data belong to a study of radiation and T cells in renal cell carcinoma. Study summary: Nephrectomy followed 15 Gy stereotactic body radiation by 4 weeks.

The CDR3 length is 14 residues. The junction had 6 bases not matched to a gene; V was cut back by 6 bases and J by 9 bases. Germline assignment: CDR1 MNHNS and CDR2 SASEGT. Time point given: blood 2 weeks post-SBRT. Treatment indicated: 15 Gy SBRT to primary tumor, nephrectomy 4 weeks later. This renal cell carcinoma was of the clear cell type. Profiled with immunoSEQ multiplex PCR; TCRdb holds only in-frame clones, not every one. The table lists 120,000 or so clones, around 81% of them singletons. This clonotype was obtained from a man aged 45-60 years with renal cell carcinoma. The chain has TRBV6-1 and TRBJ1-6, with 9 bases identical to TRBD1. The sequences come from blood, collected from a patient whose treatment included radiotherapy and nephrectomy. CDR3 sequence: CASRDGTGISPLHF. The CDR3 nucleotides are TGTGCCAGCAGGGACGGGACAGGGATTTCACCCCTCCACTTT.